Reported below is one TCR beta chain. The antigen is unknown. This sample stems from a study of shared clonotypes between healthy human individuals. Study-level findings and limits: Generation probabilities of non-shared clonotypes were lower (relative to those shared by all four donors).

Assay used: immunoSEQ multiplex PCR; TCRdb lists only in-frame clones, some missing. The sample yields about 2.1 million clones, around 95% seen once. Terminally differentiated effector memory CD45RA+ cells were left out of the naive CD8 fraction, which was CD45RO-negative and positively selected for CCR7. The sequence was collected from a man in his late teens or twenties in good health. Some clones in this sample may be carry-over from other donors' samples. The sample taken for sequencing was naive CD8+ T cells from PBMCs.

This CDR3 reads CASSQDGRNNEQFF. The CDR3 DNA follows: TGCGCCAGCAGCCAAGATGGAAGAAACAATGAGCAGTTCTTC. The gene calls are TRBV4-1 and TRBJ2-1; no definite D call. The CDR3 consists of 14 residues. The germline CDR1 and CDR2 sequences are MGHRA and YSYEKL. Trimming cost V 0 bases and J 5 bases, with 8 bases left between them.